This T cell receptor beta chain was documented in a study of blood T cell repertoires in COVID-19. There are a few counts of this clone. TCRdb's table, derived via immunoSEQ multiplex PCR, lists solely in-frame clones and lacks some. The data contain 160,000 or so clones, 80% of them singletons. Sequencing was carried out using PBMCs or T cells enriched from blood (not recorded which). This TCR came from a woman aged 60-75 years who had recovered from COVID-19.

CDR3 DNA sequence: TGCAGTGCTAGTGGAGGGACTAGCGGTAGCACAGATACGCAGTATTTT. It codes for CSASGGTSGSTDTQYF. The chain uses TRBV20-1 and TRBJ2-3; the match to TRBD2 covers 11 bases. Germline values: CDR1 DFQATT, CDR2 SNEGSKA (reference sequence). The J segment lost 0 bases and the V segment lost 3 bases, leaving 5 bases of the junction unmatched. CDR3 length: 16 amino acids.